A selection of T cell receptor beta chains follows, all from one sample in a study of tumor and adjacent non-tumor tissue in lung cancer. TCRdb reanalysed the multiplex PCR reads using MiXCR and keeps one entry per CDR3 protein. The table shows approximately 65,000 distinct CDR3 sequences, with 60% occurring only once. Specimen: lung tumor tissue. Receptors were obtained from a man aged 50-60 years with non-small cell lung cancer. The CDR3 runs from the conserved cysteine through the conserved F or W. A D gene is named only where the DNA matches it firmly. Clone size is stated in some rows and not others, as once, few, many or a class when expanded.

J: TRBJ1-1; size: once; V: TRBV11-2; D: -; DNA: TGTGCCAGCAGCTCCACCCGGGGGTTTGAAATCTTCTTT; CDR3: CASSSTRGFEIFF
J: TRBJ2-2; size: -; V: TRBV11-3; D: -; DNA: TGTGCCAGCAGCATAGACAGGACGTACACCAGGGAGCTGTTTTTT; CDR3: CASSIDRTYTRELFF
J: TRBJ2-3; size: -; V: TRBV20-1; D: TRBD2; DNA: TGCAGTGCTAGGCCGCTAGCGGGAGCCCCCCGACCCACAGATACGCAGTATTTT; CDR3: CSARPLAGAPRPTDTQYF
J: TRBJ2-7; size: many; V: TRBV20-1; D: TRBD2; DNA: TGCAGTGCTGGGGGACTAGCGGATGACTACGAGCAGTACTTC; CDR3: CSAGGLADDYEQYF
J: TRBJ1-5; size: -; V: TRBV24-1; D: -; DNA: TGTGCCACCAGTGATGCCGGGAGGCCGAATCAGCCCCAGCATTTT; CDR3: CATSDAGRPNQPQHF
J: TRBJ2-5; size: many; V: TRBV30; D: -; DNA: TGTGCCTGGAGTCAAGGGGGGCAAGAGACCCAGTACTTC; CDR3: CAWSQGGQETQYF
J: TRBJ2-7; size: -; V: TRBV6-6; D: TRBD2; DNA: TGTGCCTGCGGCCGGACTAGGGCCTACGAGCAGTACTTC; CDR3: CACGRTRAYEQYF
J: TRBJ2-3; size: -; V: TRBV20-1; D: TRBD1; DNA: TGCAATGCTTCTACAGGGGGTTTCACAGATATGCAGTATTTT; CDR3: CNASTGGFTDMQYF
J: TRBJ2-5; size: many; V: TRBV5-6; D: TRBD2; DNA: TGTGCCAGCAGTCTTAGCGGGAGGGCCGGCGAGACCCAGTACTTC; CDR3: CASSLSGRAGETQYF
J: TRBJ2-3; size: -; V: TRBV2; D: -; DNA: TGTGCCAGCAGAGAGCTCGCAGATACGCAGTATTTT; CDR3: CASRELADTQYF
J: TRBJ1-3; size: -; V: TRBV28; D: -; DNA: TGTGCCAGCCCTACAGGGAGCTCTGGAAACACCATATATTTT; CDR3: CASPTGSSGNTIYF
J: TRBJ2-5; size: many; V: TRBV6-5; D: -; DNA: TGTGCCAGCAGTTACCCGCTTAAGGAGGGGCAAGAGACCCAGTACTTC; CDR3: CASSYPLKEGQETQYF
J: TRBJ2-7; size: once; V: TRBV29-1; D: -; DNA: TGCAGAGTTGTGGAACAGGGAGATGACGAGCAGTACTTC; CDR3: CRVVEQGDDEQYF
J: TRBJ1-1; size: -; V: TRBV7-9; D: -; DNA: TGTCCCAGCATCCGACAGGTTTTGAACACTGAAGCTTTCTTT; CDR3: CPSIRQVLNTEAFF
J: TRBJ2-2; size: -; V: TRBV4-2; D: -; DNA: TGTGCCAGCAGCCAAGATTCGAGGGGCAGGAAGCTGTTTTTT; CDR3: CASSQDSRGRKLFF
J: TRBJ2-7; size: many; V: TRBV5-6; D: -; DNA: TGTGCCAGCAGCGAAGGGAAAAGGTACGAGCAGTACTTC; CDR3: CASSEGKRYEQYF
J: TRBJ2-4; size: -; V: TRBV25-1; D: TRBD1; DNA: TGTGCCACCGAGCAGGCCGGGACAGGGGTCAAAAACATTCAGTACTTC; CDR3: CATEQAGTGVKNIQYF
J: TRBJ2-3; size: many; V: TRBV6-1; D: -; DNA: TGTGCCAGCACTCCCAGGGGGGCCGCGGGAGGCACAGATACGCAGTATTTT; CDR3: CASTPRGAAGGTDTQYF
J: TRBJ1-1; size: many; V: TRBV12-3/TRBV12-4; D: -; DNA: TGTGCCAGCAGTTTAAAATCCGGGGTTACTGAAGCTTTCTTT; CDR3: CASSLKSGVTEAFF
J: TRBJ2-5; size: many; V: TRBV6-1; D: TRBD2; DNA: TGTGCCAGCAGGGCAGGACTAGCCCAAGAGACCCAGTACTTC; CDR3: CASRAGLAQETQYF
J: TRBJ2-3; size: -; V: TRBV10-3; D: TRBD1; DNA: TGTGCCATCAGTGGGAGGGCAGGGGGCAATACAGATACGCAGTATTTT; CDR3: CAISGRAGGNTDTQYF
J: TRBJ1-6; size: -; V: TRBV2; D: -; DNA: TGCGTCAGCAGTGAATGGCATTCACCCCTCCACTTT; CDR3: CVSSEWHSPLHF
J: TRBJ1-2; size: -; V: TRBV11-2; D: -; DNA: TGTGCCACCGTCATGCCACGGGGAGGGGGCTACACCTTC; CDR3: CATVMPRGGGYTF
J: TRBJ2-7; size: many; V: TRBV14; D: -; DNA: TGTGCCAGCAGCCAAGCGGGTGGTACCTACGAGCAGTACTTC; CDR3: CASSQAGGTYEQYF
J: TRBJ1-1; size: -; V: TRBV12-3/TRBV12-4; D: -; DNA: TGTGTCAGCAGTTCGGGTTTGAACATTGAAGCTTTCTTT; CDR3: CVSSSGLNIEAFF
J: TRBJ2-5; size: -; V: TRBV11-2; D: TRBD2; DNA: TGTACCAGCGGGGGTGGGGCCGTGGGAGAGACCCAGTACTTC; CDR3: CTSGGGAVGETQYF
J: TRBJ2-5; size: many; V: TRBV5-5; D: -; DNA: TGTGCCAGCAGCTTGCGATTGGTAGAGACCCAGTACTTC; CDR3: CASSLRLVETQYF
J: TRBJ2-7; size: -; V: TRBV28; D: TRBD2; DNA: TGTGCCAGCAGTCCACCAGGGACTAGCCTTGATGAGCAGTACTTC; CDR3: CASSPPGTSLDEQYF
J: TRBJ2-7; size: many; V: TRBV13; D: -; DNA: TGTGCCAGCAGCTTAGGCGAGCAGTACTTC; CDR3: CASSLGEQYF
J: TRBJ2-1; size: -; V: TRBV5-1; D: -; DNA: TGCGCCAGCAGCAGATACCGAGAGAACTACAATGAGCAGTTCTTC; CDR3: CASSRYRENYNEQFF
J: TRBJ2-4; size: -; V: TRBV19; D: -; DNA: TGTGCCAGTAGTCCTATCCGCCAGGTTAACATTCAGTACTTC; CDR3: CASSPIRQVNIQYF
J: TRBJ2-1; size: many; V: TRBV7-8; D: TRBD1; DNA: TGTGCCAGCAGCTTGCGGGACAGGGTTGAAGATGAGCAGTTCTTC; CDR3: CASSLRDRVEDEQFF
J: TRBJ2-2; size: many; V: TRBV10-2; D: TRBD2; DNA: TGCGCCAGCATCCCTAGCGGGAGGGAGAACACCGGGGAGCTGTTTTTT; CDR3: CASIPSGRENTGELFF
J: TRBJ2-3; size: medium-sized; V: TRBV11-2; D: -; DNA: TGTGCCAGCAGCCTCAATGCAGATACGCAGTATTTT; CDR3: CASSLNADTQYF
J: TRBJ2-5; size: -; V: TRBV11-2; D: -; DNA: TGTGTCAACAGTGAGAATCAAGAGACCCAGTACTTC; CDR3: CVNSENQETQYF
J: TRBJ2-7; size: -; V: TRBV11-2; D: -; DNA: TGTGCCGGCAGCTTAGAGGACAGTTCTTCCTACGAGCAGTACTTC; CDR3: CAGSLEDSSSYEQYF
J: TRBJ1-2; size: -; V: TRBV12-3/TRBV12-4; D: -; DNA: TGTGCCAGCAGTTTAGTATATATGGCAGCTAATTATCGCTACACCTTC; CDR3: CASSLVYMAANYRYTF
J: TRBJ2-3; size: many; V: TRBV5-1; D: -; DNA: TGCGCCAGCAGCTTCCAGGGAGATACGCAGTATTTT; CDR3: CASSFQGDTQYF
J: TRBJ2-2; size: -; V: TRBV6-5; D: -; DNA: TGTGCCAGCAGTCTTAGTACCTTCTCCGGGGAGCTGTTATTT; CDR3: CASSLSTFSGELLF
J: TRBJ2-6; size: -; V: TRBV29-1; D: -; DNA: TGCAGCGTTGGAGAGTCCTGGGCCAACGTCCTGACTTTC; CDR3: CSVGESWANVLTF
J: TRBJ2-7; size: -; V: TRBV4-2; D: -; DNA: TGTACCAGCAGCCGAGCGGTGACAAGGTCCTACGAGCAGTACTTC; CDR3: CTSSRAVTRSYEQYF
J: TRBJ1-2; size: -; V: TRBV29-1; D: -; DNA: TGTAACGTTGCGCCGGCCACTATCGATGGCTACACCTTC; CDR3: CNVAPATIDGYTF
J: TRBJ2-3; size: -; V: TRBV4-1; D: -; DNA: TGCGCCAGCATCCAAGCGAGGACCCCACTCACAGATACGCAGTATTTT; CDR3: CASIQARTPLTDTQYF
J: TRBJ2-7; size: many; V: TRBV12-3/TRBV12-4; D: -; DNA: TGTGCCAGCAGTTTGGGCGGGGCGTCATCCTCCTACGAGCAGTACTTC; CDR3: CASSLGGASSSYEQYF
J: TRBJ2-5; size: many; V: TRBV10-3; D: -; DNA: TGTGCCATCAGTGAGAGGGAAGGGCCTGAGGGGAAGACCCAGTACTTC; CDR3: CAISEREGPEGKTQYF
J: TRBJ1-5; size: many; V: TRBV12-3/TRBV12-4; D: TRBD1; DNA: TGTGCCAGCAGTAGGGCAGGGGGTAGCAATCAGCCCCAGCATTTT; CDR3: CASSRAGGSNQPQHF
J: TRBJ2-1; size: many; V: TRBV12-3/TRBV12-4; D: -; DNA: TGTGCCAGCACCCCCACTAACCTATACAATGAGCAGTTCTTC; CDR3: CASTPTNLYNEQFF